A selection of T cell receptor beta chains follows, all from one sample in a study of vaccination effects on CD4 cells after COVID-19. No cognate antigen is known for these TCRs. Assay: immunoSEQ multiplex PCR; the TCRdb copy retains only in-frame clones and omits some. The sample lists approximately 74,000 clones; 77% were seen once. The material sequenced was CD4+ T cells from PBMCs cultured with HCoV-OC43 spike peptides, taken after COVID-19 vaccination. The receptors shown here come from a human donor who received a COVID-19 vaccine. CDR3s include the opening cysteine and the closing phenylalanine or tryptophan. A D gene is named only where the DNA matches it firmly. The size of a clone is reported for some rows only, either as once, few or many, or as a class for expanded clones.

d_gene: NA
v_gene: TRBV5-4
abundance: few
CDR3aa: CASSLRGTGQPQHF

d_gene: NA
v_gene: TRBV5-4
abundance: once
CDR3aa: CASSLEGAGWGETQYF

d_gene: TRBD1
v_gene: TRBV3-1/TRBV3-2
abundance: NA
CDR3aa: CASSPTTGAGELFF

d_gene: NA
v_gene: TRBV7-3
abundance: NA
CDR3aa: CASSLTQAGDTEAFF

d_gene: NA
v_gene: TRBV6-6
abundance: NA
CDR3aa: CASSRGSADQPQHF

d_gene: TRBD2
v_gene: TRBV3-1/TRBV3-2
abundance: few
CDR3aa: CASSYYSGVVSETQYF

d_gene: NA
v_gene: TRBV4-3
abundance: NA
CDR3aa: CASSQEKGADYGYTF

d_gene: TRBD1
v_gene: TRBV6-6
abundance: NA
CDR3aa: CASSPPGGRQPQHF

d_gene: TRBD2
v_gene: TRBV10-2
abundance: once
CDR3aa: CASYQRGTTGELFF

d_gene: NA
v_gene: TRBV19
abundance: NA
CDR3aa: CASNPLGRKETQYF

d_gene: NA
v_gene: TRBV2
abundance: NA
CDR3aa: CASRDIAPDTQYF

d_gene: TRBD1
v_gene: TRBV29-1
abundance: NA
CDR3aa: CSVVGTVNYNEQFF

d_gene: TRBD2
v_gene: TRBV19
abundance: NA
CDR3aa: CASSKGLAGGQETQYF

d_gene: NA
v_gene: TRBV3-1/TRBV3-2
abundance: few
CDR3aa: CASSQDHGAGELFF

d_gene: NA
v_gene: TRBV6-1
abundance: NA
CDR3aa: CASSEALPGEVVENIQYF

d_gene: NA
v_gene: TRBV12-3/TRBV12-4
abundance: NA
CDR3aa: CASSQSNSPLHF

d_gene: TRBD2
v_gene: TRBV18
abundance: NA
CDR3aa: CASSLGLAGAHSYNEQFF

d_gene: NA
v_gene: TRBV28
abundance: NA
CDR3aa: CASSQDSNQPQHF

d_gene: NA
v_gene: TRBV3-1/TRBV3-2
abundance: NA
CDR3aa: CASSQDIRGSTDTQYF

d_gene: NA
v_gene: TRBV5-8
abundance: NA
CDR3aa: CASSLGTGGTDTQYF

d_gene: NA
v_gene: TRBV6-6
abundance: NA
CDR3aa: CASSSPAKETQYF

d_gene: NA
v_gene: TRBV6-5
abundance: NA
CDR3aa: CASRETGLQPQHF

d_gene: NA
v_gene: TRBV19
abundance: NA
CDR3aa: CASSIVAGEAFF

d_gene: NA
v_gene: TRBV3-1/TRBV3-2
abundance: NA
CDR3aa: CASSQVGNQPQHF

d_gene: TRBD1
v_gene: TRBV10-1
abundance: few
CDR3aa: CASSETGTGQETQYF

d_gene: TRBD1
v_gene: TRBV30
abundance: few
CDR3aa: CAWSGTGGGYTF

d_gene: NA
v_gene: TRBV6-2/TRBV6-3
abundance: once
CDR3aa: CASSFNAVLGYTF

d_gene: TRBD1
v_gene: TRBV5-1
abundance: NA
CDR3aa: CASSPGQGSEKLFF

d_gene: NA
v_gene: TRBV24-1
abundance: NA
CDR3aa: CATSDPLDTYSGNTIYF

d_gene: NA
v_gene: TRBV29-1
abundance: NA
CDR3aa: CSVSGAQETQYF

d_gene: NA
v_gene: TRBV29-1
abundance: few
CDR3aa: CSVAATQGELFF

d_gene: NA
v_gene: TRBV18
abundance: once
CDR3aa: CASSQQIGTNEKLFF

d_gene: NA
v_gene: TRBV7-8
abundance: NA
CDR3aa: CASSGYETQYF

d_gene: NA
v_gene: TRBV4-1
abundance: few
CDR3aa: CASSQQESSYNEQFF

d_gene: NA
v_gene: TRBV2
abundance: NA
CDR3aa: CASSENRGSYNEQFF

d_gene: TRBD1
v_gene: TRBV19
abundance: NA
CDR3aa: CASSIIRGPGELFF

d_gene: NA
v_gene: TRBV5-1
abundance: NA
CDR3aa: CASSLTPADTQYF

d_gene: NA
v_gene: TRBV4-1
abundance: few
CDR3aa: CASSQDVSTDTQYF

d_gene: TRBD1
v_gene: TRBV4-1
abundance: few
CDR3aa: CASSQVIGGDRVNEQFF

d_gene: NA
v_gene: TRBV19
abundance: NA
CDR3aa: CASSTEYNSPLHF

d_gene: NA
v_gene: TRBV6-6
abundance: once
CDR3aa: CASSYKGDEQFF

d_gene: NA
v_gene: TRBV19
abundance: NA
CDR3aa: CASRGGDTQYF

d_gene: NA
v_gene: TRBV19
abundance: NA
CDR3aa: CASSMGRSSGNTIYF

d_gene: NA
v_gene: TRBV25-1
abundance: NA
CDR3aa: CASSGPNYGYTF

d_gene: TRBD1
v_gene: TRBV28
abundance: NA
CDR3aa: CASSLLQGGTEAFF

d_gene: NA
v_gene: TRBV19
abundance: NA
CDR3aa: CASERGGLTQPQHF

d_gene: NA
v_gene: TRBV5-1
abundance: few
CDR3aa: CASSSDVNYGYTF

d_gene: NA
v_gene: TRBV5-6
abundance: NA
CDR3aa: CASSLGVDTQYF

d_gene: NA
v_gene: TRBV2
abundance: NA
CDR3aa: CASSQGYPNEKLFF

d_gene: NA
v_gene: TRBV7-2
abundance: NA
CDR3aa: CASSVRPSTGNSPLHF

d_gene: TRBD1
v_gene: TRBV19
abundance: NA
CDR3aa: CATTQGGRSDTQYF

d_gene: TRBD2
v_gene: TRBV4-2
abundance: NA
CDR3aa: CASSQVIPSGGAGDNEQFF

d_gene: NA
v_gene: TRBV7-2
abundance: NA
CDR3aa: CASSARGGGNTIYF